Listed here is a single T cell receptor (beta chain). What it binds is not known. The data belong to a study of CXCR3-negative and CXCR3-positive naive CD8 T cells. UMI labels and 5' RACE were used to prepare the TRB cDNA libraries. TCRdb re-called the 5' RACE reads and catalogs CDR3 proteins one per entry, DNA excluded. Its table lists about 6,800 distinct CDR3 sequences. Study-level points and caveats: Whereas memory cells differed, naive CXCR3-negative and CXCR3-positive cells shared similar TRBV-TRBJ usage. Comparison of naive cells showed more hydrophobic TRB CDR3s in CXCR3-positive than in CXCR3-negative naive cells. Comparably high diversity marked both naive subsets, whereas memory CD8+ cells had much lower diversity.

Per the germline V gene, CDR1 is LNHDA and CDR2 is SQIVND (reference sequence). The CDR3 covers 12 residues. Definition of naive CD8+ T cells rested on a CD45RO-CCR7+CD27+CD95- profile. Sequencing was done on a sample of naive CXCR3+ CD8+ T cells from blood. Subset denoted: CD45RO-CCR7+CD27+CD95- naive CD8+ T cells expressing CXCR3 (TNR3+). This receptor was taken from a human donor in good health. Some clones in this sample may be carry-over from other donors' samples. The gene calls are TRBV19 and TRBJ1-5. The CDR3: CASSIGNQPQHF.